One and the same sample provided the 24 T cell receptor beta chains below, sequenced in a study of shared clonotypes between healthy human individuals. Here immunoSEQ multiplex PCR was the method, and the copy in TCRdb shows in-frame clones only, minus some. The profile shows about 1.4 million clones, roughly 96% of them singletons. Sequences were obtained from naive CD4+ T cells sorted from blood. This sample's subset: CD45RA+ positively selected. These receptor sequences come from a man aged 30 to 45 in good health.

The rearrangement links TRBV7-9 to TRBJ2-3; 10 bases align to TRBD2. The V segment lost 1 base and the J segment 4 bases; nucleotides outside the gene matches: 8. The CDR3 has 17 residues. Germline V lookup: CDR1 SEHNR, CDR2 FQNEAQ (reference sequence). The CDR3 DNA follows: TGTGCCAGCAGCTTAGGTTCTCTAGCGGGAGAATCAGATACGCAGTATTTT. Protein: CASSLGSLAGESDTQYF.

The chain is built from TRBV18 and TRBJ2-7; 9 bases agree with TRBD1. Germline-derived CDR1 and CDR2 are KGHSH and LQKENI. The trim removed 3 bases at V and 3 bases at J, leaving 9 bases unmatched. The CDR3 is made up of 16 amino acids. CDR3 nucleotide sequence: TGTGCCAGCTCACCCCGGGACAGGGCCCTCCTCTACGAGCAGTACTTC. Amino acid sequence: CASSPRDRALLYEQYF.

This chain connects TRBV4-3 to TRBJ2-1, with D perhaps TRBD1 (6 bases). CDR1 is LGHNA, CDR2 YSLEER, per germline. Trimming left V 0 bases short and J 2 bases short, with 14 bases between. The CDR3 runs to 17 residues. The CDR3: CASSQDLDRSAYNEQFF. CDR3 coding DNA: TGCGCCAGCAGCCAAGACCTTGACAGGTCTGCCTACAATGAGCAGTTCTTC.

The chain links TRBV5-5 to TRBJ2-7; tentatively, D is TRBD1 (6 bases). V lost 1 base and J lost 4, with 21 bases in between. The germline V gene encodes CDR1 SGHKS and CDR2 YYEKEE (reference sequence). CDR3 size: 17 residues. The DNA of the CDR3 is TGTGCCAGCAGCTTGTTTCCCGCTGGGACACTTTATTACGAGCAGTACTTC. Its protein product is CASSLFPAGTLYYEQYF.

The CDR3 reads CASSFLAGEETQYF. CDR3 DNA: TGCGCCAGCAGCTTCCTAGCGGGAGAAGAGACCCAGTACTTC. V and J are TRBV5-1 and TRBJ2-5; TRBD2 matches 10 bases. The V gene end was trimmed by 2 bases and the J gene end by 3 bases; junction bases not matched to a gene: 1. The CDR3 is 14 residues long. CDR1 SGHRS and CDR2 YFSETQ come from the germline V gene.

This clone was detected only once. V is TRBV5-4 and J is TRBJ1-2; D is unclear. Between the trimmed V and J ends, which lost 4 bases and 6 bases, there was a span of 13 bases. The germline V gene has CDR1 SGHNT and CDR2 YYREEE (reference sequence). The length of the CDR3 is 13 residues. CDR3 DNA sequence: TGTGCCAGCAGCCCGTACAGAGGAAATGGCTACACCTTC. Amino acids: CASSPYRGNGYTF.

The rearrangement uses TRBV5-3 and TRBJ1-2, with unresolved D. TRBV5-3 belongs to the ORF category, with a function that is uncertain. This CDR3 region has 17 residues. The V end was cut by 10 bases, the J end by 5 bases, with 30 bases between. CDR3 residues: CASSPRAKRRLRYGYTF. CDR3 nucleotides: TGTGCCTCAAGTCCTAGAGCCAAGCGACGATTAAGATATGGCTACACCTTC.

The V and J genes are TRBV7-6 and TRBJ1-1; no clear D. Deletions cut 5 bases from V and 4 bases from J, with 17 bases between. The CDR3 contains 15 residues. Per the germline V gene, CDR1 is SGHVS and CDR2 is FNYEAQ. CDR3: CASSPEPVRPTEAFF. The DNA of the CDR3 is TGTGCCAGCAGCCCGGAGCCGGTCCGCCCCACTGAAGCTTTCTTT. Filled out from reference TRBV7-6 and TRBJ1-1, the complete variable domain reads GAGVSQSPRYKVTKRGQDVALRCDPISGHVSLYWYRQALGQGPEFLTYFNYEAQQDKSGLPNDRFSAERPEGSISTLTIQRTEQRDSAMYRCASSPEPVRPTEAFFGQGTRLTVV.

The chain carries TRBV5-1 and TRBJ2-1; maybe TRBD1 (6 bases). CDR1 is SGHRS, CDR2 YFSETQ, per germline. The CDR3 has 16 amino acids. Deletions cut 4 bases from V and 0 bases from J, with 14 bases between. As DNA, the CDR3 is TGCGCCAGCAGCCTAGGGGTGGACAGCTCCTACAATGAGCAGTTCTTC. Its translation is CASSLGVDSSYNEQFF.

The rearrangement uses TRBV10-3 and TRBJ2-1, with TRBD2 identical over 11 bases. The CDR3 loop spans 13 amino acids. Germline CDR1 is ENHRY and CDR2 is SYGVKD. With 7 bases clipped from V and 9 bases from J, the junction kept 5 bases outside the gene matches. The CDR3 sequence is CAIKLAGEGEQFF. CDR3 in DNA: TGTGCCATCAAACTAGCGGGAGAAGGTGAGCAGTTCTTC.

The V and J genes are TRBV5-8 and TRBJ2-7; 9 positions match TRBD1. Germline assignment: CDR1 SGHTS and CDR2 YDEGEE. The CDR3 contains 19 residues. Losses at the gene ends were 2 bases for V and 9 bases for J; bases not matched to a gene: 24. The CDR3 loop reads CASSLNRGPLFSISFGQYF. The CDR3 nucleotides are TGTGCCAGCAGCTTAAACAGGGGGCCTCTGTTCTCGATCAGTTTCGGGCAGTACTTC. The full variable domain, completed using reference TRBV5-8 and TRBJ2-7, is EAGVTQSPTHLIKTRGQQATLRCSPISGHTSVYWYQQALGLGLQFLLWYDEGEERNRGNFPPRFSGRQFPNYSSELNVNALELEDSALYLCASSLNRGPLFSISFGQYFGPGTRLTVT.

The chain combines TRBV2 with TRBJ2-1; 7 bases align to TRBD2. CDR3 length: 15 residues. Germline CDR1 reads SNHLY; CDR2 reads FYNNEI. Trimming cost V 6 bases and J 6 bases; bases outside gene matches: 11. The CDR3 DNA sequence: TGTGCCAGCAGGTTTAGTAGTGGGGGGGGCAATGAGCAGTTCTTC. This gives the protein CASRFSSGGGNEQFF.

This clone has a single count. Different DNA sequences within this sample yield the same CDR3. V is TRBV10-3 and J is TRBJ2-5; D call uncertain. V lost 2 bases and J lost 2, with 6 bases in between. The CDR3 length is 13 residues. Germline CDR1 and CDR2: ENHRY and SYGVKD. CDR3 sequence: CAISEGRQETQYF. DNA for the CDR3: TGTGCCATCAGTGAGGGTCGTCAAGAGACCCAGTACTTC.

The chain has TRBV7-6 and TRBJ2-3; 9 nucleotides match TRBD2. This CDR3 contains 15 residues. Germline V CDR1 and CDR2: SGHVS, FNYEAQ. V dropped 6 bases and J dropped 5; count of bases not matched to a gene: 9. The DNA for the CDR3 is TGTGCCAGCAGGGCGGGAGGGGTGCGAGGAGATACGCAGTATTTT. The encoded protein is CASRAGGVRGDTQYF.

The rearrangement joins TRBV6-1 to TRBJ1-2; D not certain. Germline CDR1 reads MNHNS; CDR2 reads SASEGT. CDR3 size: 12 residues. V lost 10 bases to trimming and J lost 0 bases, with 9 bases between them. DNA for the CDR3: TGTGCCACCACCGCTACTAACTATGGCTACACCTTC. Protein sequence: CATTATNYGYTF.

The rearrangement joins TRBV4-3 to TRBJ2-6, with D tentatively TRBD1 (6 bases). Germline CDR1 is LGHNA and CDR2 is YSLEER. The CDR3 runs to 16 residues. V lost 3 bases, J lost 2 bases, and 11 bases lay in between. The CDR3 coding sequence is TGCGCCAGCAGCCAGGATACAGGGCCTGGGGCCAACGTCCTGACTTTC. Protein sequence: CASSQDTGPGANVLTF.

The CDR3 region has the DNA TGTGCCAGTAGTCCTACGAGGGACGGATCCATTGAAGCTTTCTTT. It translates to CASSPTRDGSIEAFF. The chain carries TRBV19 and TRBJ1-1, with D possibly TRBD1 on 5 matching bases. Germline V gene sequence: CDR1 LNHDA, CDR2 SQIVND (reference sequence). CDR3 size: 15 residues. V lost 5 bases, J lost 7 bases, and 20 bases lay in between.

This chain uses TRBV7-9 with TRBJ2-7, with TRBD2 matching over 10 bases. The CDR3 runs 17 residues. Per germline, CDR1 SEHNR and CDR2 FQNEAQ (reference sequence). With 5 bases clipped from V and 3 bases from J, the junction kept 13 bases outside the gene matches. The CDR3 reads CASSLIKWTSGFYEQYF. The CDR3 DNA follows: TGTGCCAGCAGCCTCATAAAATGGACTAGCGGTTTCTACGAGCAGTACTTC.

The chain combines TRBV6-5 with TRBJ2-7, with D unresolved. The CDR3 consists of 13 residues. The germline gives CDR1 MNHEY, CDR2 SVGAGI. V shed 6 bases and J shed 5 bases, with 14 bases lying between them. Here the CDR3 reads CASSWIQYHEQYF. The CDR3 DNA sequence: TGTGCCAGCAGCTGGATACAGTACCACGAGCAGTACTTC.

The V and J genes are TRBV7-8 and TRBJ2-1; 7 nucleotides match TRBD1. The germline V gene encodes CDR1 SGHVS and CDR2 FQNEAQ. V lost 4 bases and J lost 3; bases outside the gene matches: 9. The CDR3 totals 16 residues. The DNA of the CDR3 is TGTGCCAGCAGCTCAAAAGGGGGCGAGAACTACAATGAGCAGTTCTTC. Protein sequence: CASSSKGGENYNEQFF.

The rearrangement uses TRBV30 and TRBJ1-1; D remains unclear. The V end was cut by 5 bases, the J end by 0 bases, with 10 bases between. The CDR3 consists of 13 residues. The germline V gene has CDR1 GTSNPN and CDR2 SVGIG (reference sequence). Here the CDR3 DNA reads TGTGCCTGGGCCGGGTCCCTGAACACTGAAGCTTTCTTT. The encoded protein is CAWAGSLNTEAFF.

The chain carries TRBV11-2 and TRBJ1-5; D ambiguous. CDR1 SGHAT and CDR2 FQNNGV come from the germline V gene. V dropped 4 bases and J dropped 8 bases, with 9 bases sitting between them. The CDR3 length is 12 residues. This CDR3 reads CASSSRTEPQHF. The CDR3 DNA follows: TGTGCCAGCAGCTCACGGACGGAGCCCCAGCATTTT.

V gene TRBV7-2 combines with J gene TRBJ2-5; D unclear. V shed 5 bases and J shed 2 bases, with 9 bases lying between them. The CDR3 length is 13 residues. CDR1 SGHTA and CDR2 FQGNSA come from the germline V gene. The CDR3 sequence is CASSLQSQETQYF. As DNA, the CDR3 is TGTGCCAGCAGCCTCCAGAGTCAAGAGACCCAGTACTTC. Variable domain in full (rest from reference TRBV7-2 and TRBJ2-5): GAGVSQSPSNKVTEKGKDVELRCDPISGHTALYWYRQSLGQGLEFLIYFQGNSAPDKSGLPSDRFSAERTGGSVSTLTIQRTQQEDSAVYLCASSLQSQETQYFGPGTRLLVL.

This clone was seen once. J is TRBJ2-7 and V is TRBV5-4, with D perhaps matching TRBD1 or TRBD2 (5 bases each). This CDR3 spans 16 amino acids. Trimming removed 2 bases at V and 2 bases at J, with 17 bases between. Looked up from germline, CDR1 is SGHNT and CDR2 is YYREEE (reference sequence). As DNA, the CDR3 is TGTGCCAGCAGCTTCGGGAAGTTCAGGGCGGCCTACGAGCAGTACTTC. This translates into CASSFGKFRAAYEQYF.